This T cell receptor beta chain comes out of a study of T cell responses to AZD1222 COVID-19 vaccine. CDR1 is SEHNR, CDR2 FQNEAQ, per germline (reference sequence). Between the trimmed V and J ends, which lost 6 bases and 0 bases, there was a span of 11 bases. The CDR3 has 14 amino acids. Clones were read by immunoSEQ multiplex PCR, and TCRdb kept only the in-frame ones, dropping some. This sample carries some 170,000 clones, about 90% of them seen once, and the ten largest clones take 4% to 5.5%. Sequences were derived from peripheral blood, sampled on day 0 of MenACWY control vaccination. This sequence joins TRBV7-9 and TRBJ1-2, with D possibly matching TRBD1 (5 bases). The receptor was derived from an adult in good health. CDR3 residues: CASRPGGANYGYTF. The CDR3 DNA sequence: TGTGCCAGCAGGCCCGGGGGAGCTAACTATGGCTACACCTTC.